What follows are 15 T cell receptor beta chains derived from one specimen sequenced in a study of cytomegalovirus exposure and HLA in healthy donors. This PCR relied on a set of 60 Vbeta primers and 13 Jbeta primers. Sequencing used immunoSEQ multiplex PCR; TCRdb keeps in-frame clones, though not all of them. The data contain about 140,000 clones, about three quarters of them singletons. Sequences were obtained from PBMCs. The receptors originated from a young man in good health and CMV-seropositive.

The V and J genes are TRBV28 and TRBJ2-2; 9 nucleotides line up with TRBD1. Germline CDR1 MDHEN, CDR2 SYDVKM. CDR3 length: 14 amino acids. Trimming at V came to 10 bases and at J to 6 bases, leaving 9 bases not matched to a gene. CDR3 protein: CATRQGVTPGELFF. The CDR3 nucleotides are TGTGCCACCCGACAGGGGGTGACCCCCGGGGAGCTGTTTTTT.

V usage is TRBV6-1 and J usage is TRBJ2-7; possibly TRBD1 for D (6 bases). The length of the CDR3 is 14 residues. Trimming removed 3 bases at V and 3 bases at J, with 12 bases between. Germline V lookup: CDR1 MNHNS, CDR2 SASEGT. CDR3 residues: CASSETGQIYEQYF. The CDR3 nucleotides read TGTGCCAGCAGTGAGACGGGACAAATCTACGAGCAGTACTTC.

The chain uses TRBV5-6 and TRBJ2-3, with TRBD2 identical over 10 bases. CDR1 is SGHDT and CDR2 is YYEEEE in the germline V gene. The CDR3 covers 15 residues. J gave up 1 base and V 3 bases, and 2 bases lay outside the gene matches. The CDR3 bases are TGTGCCAGCAGCTCCGGACTAGCGGGCACAGATACGCAGTATTTT. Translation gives CASSSGLAGTDTQYF.

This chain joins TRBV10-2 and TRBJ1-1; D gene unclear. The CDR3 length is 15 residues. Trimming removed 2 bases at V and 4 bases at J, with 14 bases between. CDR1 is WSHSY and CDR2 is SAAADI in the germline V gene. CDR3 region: CASSEIRGIPTEAFF. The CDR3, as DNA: TGCGCCAGCAGTGAGATACGGGGAATCCCCACTGAAGCTTTCTTT.

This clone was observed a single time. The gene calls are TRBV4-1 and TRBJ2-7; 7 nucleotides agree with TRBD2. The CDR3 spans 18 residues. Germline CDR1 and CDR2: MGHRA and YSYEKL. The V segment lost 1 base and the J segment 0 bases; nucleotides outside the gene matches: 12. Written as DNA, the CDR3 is TGCGCCAGCAGCCAAGGAACTAGCGCCAACCCAGGCTCCTACGAGCAGTACTTC. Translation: CASSQGTSANPGSYEQYF.

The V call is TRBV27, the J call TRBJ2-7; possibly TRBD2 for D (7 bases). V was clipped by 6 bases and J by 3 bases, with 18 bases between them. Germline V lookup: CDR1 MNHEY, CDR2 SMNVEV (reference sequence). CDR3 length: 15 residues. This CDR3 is CASSLGGGRFYEQYF. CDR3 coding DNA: TGTGCCAGCAGCCTAGGGGGGGGCAGGTTCTACGAGCAGTACTTC.

CDR3 sequence: CASSSSGSPYEQYF. The CDR3 bases are TGTGCCAGCAGTTCTAGCGGGAGTCCGTACGAGCAGTACTTC. V and J are TRBV28 and TRBJ2-7; TRBD2 agrees at 10 bases. Germline V gives CDR1 MDHEN, CDR2 SYDVKM. Trimming removed 4 bases from V and 4 bases from J; junction bases left unmatched: 4. The CDR3 totals 14 residues.

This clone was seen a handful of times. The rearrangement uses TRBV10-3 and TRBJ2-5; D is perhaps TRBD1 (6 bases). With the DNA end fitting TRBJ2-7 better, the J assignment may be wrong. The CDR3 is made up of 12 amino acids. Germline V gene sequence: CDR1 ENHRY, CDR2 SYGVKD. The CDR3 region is CAIRDTTYEQYF. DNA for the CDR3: TGTGCCATCCGGGACACCACCTACGAGCAGTACTTC.

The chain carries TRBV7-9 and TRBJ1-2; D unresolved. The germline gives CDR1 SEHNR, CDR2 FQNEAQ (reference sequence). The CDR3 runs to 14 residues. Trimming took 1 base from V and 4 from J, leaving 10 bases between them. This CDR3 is CASSLVAESYGYTF. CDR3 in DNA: TGTGCCAGCAGCTTAGTTGCGGAGAGCTATGGCTACACCTTC. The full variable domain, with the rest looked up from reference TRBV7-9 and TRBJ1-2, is DTGVSQNPRHKITKRGQNVTFRCDPISEHNRLYWYRQTLGQGPEFLTYFQNEAQLEKSRLLSDRFSAERPKGSFSTLEIQRTEQGDSAMYLCASSLVAESYGYTFGSGTRLTVV.

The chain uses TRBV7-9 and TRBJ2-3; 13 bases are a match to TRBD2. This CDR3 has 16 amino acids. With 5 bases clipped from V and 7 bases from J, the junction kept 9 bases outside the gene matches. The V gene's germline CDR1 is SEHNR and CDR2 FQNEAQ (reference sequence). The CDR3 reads CASSTRTSGSPYTQYF. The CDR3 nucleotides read TGTGCCAGCAGCACCCGGACTAGCGGGAGCCCTTATACGCAGTATTTT.

The CDR3 protein is CASSQYRSGVAECEQYF. DNA for the CDR3: TGTGCCAGCAGCCAATATCGGTCGGGAGTGGCGGAATGCGAGCAGTACTTC. This chain uses TRBV4-2 with TRBJ2-7; tentative D call: TRBD2 (6 bases). The germline gives CDR1 LGHNA, CDR2 YNFKEQ. V shed 2 bases and J shed 6 bases, with 23 bases lying between them. This CDR3 has 17 residues.

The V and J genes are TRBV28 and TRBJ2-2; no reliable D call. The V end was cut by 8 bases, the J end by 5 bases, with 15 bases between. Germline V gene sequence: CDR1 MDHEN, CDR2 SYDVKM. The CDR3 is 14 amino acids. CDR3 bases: TGTGCCAGCGGAGATGACCCTGGGACCGGGGAGCTGTTTTTT. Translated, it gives CASGDDPGTGELFF.

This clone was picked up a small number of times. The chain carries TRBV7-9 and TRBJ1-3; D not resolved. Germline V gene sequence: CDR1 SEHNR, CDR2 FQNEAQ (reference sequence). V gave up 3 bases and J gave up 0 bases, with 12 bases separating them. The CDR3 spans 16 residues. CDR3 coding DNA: TGTGCCAGCAGCTTCGCCGGGGTTAGCTCTGGAAACACCATATATTTT. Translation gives CASSFAGVSSGNTIYF.

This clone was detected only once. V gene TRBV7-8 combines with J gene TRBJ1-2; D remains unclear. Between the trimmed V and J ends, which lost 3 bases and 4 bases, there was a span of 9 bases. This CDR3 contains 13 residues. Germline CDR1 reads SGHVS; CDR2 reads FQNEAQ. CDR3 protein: CASSLSQLYGYTF. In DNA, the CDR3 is TGTGCCAGCAGCTTGTCACAGCTCTATGGCTACACCTTC.

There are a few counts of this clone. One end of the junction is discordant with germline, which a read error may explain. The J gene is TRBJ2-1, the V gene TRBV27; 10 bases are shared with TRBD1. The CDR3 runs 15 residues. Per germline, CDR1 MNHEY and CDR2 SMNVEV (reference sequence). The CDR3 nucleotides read TGTGCCAGCACCCTTGTCCCGGGACAGGGGAGCGGACTTCTCTTC. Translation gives CASTLVPGQGSGLLF.